These T cell receptor beta chains were read from a single sample in a study of blood T cell repertoires in COVID-19. Assay: immunoSEQ multiplex PCR; the TCRdb copy retains only in-frame clones and omits some. The sample records around 440,000 clones, 88% being singletons. Sample: peripheral blood. The source of these receptors is a woman in her 50s with COVID-19, enrolled during active disease. Both conserved end residues are part of each CDR3. D genes are given only for firm matches. Only part of the rows carry a size: once, few, many, or a class if the clone is expanded.

size	length	D	V	J	CDR3	DNA
NA	14	TRBD2	TRBV7-2	TRBJ2-5	CASSLRTSGETQYF	TGTGCCAGCAGCTTAAGAACTAGCGGGGAGACCCAGTACTTC
NA	16	NA	TRBV3-1/TRBV3-2	TRBJ2-4	CASSQEGTRPKNIQYF	TGTGCCAGCAGCCAAGAAGGCACTAGGCCCAAAAACATTCAGTACTTC
few	13	NA	TRBV27	TRBJ1-5	CASSLARAQPQHF	TGTGCCAGCAGTTTAGCGAGGGCTCAGCCCCAGCATTTT
NA	14	NA	TRBV3-1/TRBV3-2	TRBJ2-4	CASSQRQDKNIQYF	TGTGCCAGCAGCCAAAGACAGGACAAAAACATTCAGTACTTC
few	16	TRBD2	TRBV19	TRBJ2-3	CASSLHSGGLTDTQYF	TGTGCCAGTAGTTTACATAGCGGGGGGCTCACAGATACGCAGTATTTT
NA	14	NA	TRBV7-2	TRBJ2-2	CASSRDLGPGELFF	TGTGCCAGCAGCCGGGACTTGGGGCCCGGGGAGCTGTTTTTT
NA	14	TRBD2	TRBV7-8	TRBJ2-7	CASSLGGTPYEQYF	TGTGCCAGCAGCTTGGGAGGGACGCCCTACGAGCAGTACTTC
NA	15	NA	TRBV27	TRBJ1-1	CASSPAGLPNTEAFF	TGTGCCAGCAGTCCTGCCGGACTCCCGAACACTGAAGCTTTCTTT
NA	17	TRBD1	TRBV27	TRBJ1-3	CASSELDREGSGNTIYF	TGTGCCAGCAGTGAATTGGACAGGGAGGGTTCTGGAAACACCATATATTTT
NA	13	NA	TRBV29-1	TRBJ2-3	CSVDTLQDYTQYF	TGCAGCGTTGACACCCTCCAGGATTATACGCAGTATTTT
NA	15	NA	TRBV13	TRBJ1-3	CASSLGQGSGNTIYF	TGTGCCAGCAGCTTAGGCCAGGGGTCTGGAAACACCATATATTTT
NA	16	TRBD1	TRBV5-1	TRBJ2-5	CASSLGPGQTQETQYF	TGCGCCAGCAGCTTGGGACCGGGACAGACACAAGAGACCCAGTACTTC
NA	15	TRBD1	TRBV19	TRBJ1-2	CASSLLTGVPYGYTF	TGTGCCAGTAGTTTACTGACAGGGGTGCCCTATGGCTACACCTTC
NA	16	TRBD1	TRBV10-3	TRBJ1-1	CAISGTSTGGRTEAFF	TGTGCCATCAGTGGCACATCCACAGGGGGAAGAACTGAAGCTTTCTTT
NA	14	TRBD1	TRBV2	TRBJ1-1	CASGGQALNTEAFF	TGTGCCAGCGGGGGACAGGCACTTAACACTGAAGCTTTCTTT
NA	13	NA	TRBV28	TRBJ1-1	CATTVPGNTEAFF	TGTGCCACCACGGTACCAGGAAACACTGAAGCTTTCTTT
once	15	TRBD2	TRBV3-1/TRBV3-2	TRBJ2-7	CASSQAPGGPYEQYF	TGTGCCAGCAGCCAAGCCCCGGGGGGGCCCTACGAGCAGTACTTC
NA	17	TRBD2	TRBV5-1	TRBJ2-2	CASSLEAGGPNTGELFF	TGCGCCAGCAGCTTGGAGGCGGGGGGCCCAAACACCGGGGAGCTGTTTTTT
NA	13	TRBD2	TRBV25-1	TRBJ2-3	CATSRDYPDTQYF	TGTGCCACCTCCCGGGACTACCCAGATACGCAGTATTTT
few	14	NA	TRBV19	TRBJ2-2	CASSKGQGSGELFF	TGTGCCAGTAGTAAAGGGCAGGGATCCGGGGAGCTGTTTTTT
NA	13	NA	TRBV9	TRBJ1-1	CASSGEGDTEAFF	TGTGCCAGCAGCGGGGAGGGGGACACTGAAGCTTTCTTT
few	13	NA	TRBV29-1	TRBJ1-1	CSARRAQNTEAFF	TGCAGCGCTCGGAGGGCCCAGAACACTGAAGCTTTCTTT
NA	15	TRBD1	TRBV10-3	TRBJ2-7	CAISAAGTGDYEQYF	TGTGCCATCAGTGCGGCCGGGACAGGGGACTACGAGCAGTACTTC
NA	13	TRBD1	TRBV5-3	TRBJ1-4	CARSPDRTEKLFF	TGTGCCAGAAGCCCGGACAGGACTGAAAAACTGTTTTTT
NA	12	NA	TRBV12-3/TRBV12-4	TRBJ2-7	CASSQGPQEQYF	TGTGCCAGCTCCCAGGGGCCCCAAGAGCAGTACTTC
NA	13	NA	TRBV15	TRBJ2-7	CATSRDRSLEQYF	TGTGCCACCAGCAGAGATCGTAGCCTAGAACAGTACTTC
NA	14	TRBD1	TRBV30	TRBJ2-7	CAWSRDRPSYEQYF	TGTGCCTGGAGTCGGGACAGGCCTTCCTACGAGCAGTACTTC
NA	15	NA	TRBV9	TRBJ1-2	CASSVNPTGNYGYTF	TGTGCCAGCAGCGTCAACCCTACAGGGAACTATGGCTACACCTTC
NA	14	NA	TRBV5-6	TRBJ2-1	CASSSGLGYNEQFF	TGTGCCAGCAGCTCGGGACTGGGCTACAATGAGCAGTTCTTC
NA	15	TRBD1	TRBV19	TRBJ2-7	CASSFRTGASYEQYF	TGTGCCAGTAGTTTTCGGACAGGAGCCTCCTACGAGCAGTACTTC
few	11	NA	TRBV30	TRBJ1-2	CASETGYGYTF	TGTGCCTCAGAGACGGGCTATGGCTACACCTTC
few	16	TRBD1	TRBV29-1	TRBJ2-1	CSVGSPGGRSYNEQFF	TGCAGCGTTGGGTCTCCAGGGGGCCGCTCCTACAATGAGCAGTTCTTC
NA	14	TRBD2	TRBV28	TRBJ2-3	CASSQSPWGGTQYF	TGTGCCAGCAGTCAATCCCCATGGGGGGGTACGCAGTATTTT
NA	15	NA	TRBV7-9	TRBJ2-5	CASSLISVFEETQYF	TGTGCCAGCAGCCTTATTTCGGTGTTTGAAGAGACCCAGTACTTC
once	16	TRBD2	TRBV3-1/TRBV3-2	TRBJ2-3	CASSQGGLAGGDTQYF	TGTGCCAGCAGCCAAGGAGGACTAGCGGGGGGAGATACGCAGTATTTT